One sample yielded the 6 T cell receptor beta chains listed below, sequenced in a study of cytomegalovirus exposure and HLA in healthy donors. Primers: 60 Vbeta forward and 13 Jbeta reverse. The method was immunoSEQ multiplex PCR; TCRdb's version includes in-frame clones alone and lacks a portion of them. The table records fewer than 200,000 clones, around 78% of them present only once. Sequencing input: PBMCs. These receptors all come from a woman aged 30 to 39 in good health and CMV-seropositive.

This clone has just a few counts. This sequence joins TRBV5-4 and TRBJ2-5; 9 bases line up with TRBD1. The germline V gene encodes CDR1 SGHNT and CDR2 YYREEE (reference sequence). The J segment lost 4 bases and the V segment lost 3 bases, leaving 4 bases of the junction unmatched. The length of the CDR3 is 14 residues. The CDR3 region has the DNA TGTGCCAGCAGCTGGAAGGGACAGGGAGAGACCCAGTACTTC. It translates to CASSWKGQGETQYF. Full variable domain (outside the CDR3, taken from reference TRBV5-4 and TRBJ2-5): ETGVTQSPTHLIKTRGQQVTLRCSSQSGHNTVSWYQQALGQGPQFIFQYYREEENGRGNFPPRFSGLQFPNYSSELNVNALELDDSALYLCASSWKGQGETQYFGPGTRLLVL.

The rearrangement links TRBV7-8 to TRBJ1-6; no firm D call. V was cut by 5 bases and J by 3 bases, with 5 bases left in between. Per the germline V gene, CDR1 is SGHVS and CDR2 is FQNEAQ. There are 13 residues in the CDR3. The CDR3, as DNA: TGTGCCAGCAGCCCTTACTATAATTCACCCCTCCACTTT. Protein sequence: CASSPYYNSPLHF.

This chain links TRBV7-3 with TRBJ2-1; TRBD2 agrees at 7 bases. Trimming cost V 5 bases and J 6 bases; bases outside gene matches: 10. The CDR3 covers 15 residues. Germline V lookup: CDR1 SGHTA, CDR2 FQGTGA. The CDR3 protein is CASSPQSWGGNEQFF. DNA for the CDR3: TGTGCCAGCAGCCCCCAGTCCTGGGGGGGCAATGAGCAGTTCTTC.

This clone was detected only a few times. The rearrangement links TRBV30 to TRBJ2-6, with TRBD1 identical over 7 bases. V lost 3 bases to trimming and J lost 0 bases; unmatched junction nucleotides: 2. Germline CDR1 is GTSNPN and CDR2 is SVGIG (reference sequence). The CDR3 consists of 15 residues. CDR3 DNA: TGTGCCTGGAGCCGGGACAGCTCTGGGGCCAACGTCCTGACTTTC. Its translation is CAWSRDSSGANVLTF.

The table lists this clone with a few counts. This rearrangement joins TRBV2 to TRBJ1-6; 9 positions agree with TRBD1. The CDR3 runs to 15 residues. Germline assignment: CDR1 SNHLY and CDR2 FYNNEI. J was trimmed by 7 bases and V by 4 bases; bases with no gene match: 5. CDR3 residues: CASSVDRGGNSPLHF. The DNA of the CDR3 is TGTGCCAGCAGTGTGGACAGGGGAGGAAATTCACCCCTCCACTTT. The full variable domain, in which reference TRBV2 and TRBJ1-6 provide the parts outside the CDR3, is EPEVTQTPSHQVTQMGQEVILRCVPISNHLYFYWYRQILGQKVEFLVSFYNNEISEKSEIFDDQFSVERPDGSNFTLKIRSTKLEDSAMYFCASSVDRGGNSPLHFGNGTRLTVT.

The table lists this clone with a few counts. V and J are TRBV5-1 and TRBJ2-1; 9 bases map to TRBD2. CDR1 and CDR2 (germline): SGHRS, YFSETQ. There are 15 residues in the CDR3. The V and J ends lost 0 bases and 5 bases, in that order; junction bases with no gene match: 3. The CDR3 DNA sequence: TGCGCCAGCAGCTTGGTGGCGGGAGGGGACAATGAGCAGTTCTTC. It translates to CASSLVAGGDNEQFF.